These 20 T cell receptor beta chains originate from one sample sequenced in a study of blood T cell repertoires in COVID-19. This table comes from immunoSEQ multiplex PCR, and its TCRdb copy is limited to in-frame clones, with some not included. The data contain hundreds of thousands of clones, less than 90% of them singletons. Sequenced sample: peripheral blood. The source of these receptors is a woman in her seventies with COVID-19, enrolled during active disease.

The rearrangement uses TRBV5-1 and TRBJ1-1; 10 nucleotides align to TRBD1. Looked up from germline, CDR1 is SGHRS and CDR2 is YFSETQ. V lost 4 bases to trimming and J lost 4 bases; unmatched junction nucleotides: 4. This CDR3 is 14 amino acids long. The DNA of the CDR3 is TGCGCCAGCAGCACCCGGGACAGGGGCACTGAAGCTTTCTTT. Protein product: CASSTRDRGTEAFF.

The chain carries TRBV30 and TRBJ1-2; perhaps TRBD1 as D (6 bases). The CDR3 runs to 13 residues. Germline lookup yields CDR1 GTSNPN and CDR2 SVGIG (reference sequence). Trimming took off 3 bases at V and 8 bases at J, with 16 bases between the two ends. The CDR3 region has the DNA TGTGCCTGGAGATACAGGGTCGAAAGGGGCTACACCTTC. Protein sequence: CAWRYRVERGYTF. The full variable domain, its missing parts supplied by reference TRBV30 and TRBJ1-2, is SQTIHQWPATLVQPVGSPLSLECTVEGTSNPNLYWYRQAAGRGLQLLFYSVGIGQISSEVPQNLSASRPQDRQFILSSKKLLLSDSGFYLCAWRYRVERGYTFGSGTRLTVV.

The chain joins TRBV7-9 to TRBJ1-2, with D maybe TRBD1 (6 bases). There are 14 residues in the CDR3. Trimming left V 5 bases short and J 4 bases short, with 14 bases between. CDR1 and CDR2 (germline): SEHNR, FQNEAQ (reference sequence). The CDR3 nucleotides are TGTGCCAGCAGCATTCAACAGGGCCCCTATGGCTACACCTTC. It specifies CASSIQQGPYGYTF. Complete variable domain (other parts from reference TRBV7-9 and TRBJ1-2): DTGVSQNPRHKITKRGQNVTFRCDPISEHNRLYWYRQTLGQGPEFLTYFQNEAQLEKSRLLSDRFSAERPKGSFSTLEIQRTEQGDSAMYLCASSIQQGPYGYTFGSGTRLTVV.

The chain combines TRBV10-3 with TRBJ2-7; tentative D call: TRBD1 (6 bases). The germline CDR1 and CDR2 sequences are ENHRY and SYGVKD. Trimming shortened V by 0 bases and J by 5 bases, and 14 bases separated the two germline ends. The CDR3 consists of 15 residues. Written as DNA, the CDR3 is TGTGCCATCAGTGAGTCTTTACAGGGATGGCACGAGCAGTACTTC. It codes for CAISESLQGWHEQYF.

This sequence joins TRBV5-1 and TRBJ2-3; D not certain. CDR3 length equals 15 residues. The germline V and J ends were trimmed by 0 bases and 4 bases, with 12 bases remaining between them. CDR1 and CDR2 (germline): SGHRS, YFSETQ. The CDR3: CASSLVQTLADTQYF. The CDR3 DNA sequence: TGCGCCAGCAGCTTGGTACAGACCCTCGCAGATACGCAGTATTTT.

For this clone: Other DNA variants within this sample encode the same CDR3. The genes are TRBV6-5 and TRBJ2-5; a weak D match, TRBD2 (5 bases). Germline V gene data show CDR1 as MNHEY and CDR2 as SVGAGI. This CDR3 is 12 amino acids long. V was pared by 2 bases and J by 4 bases, with 5 bases between. The CDR3 sequence: CASSYRGETQYF. The CDR3 nucleotides read TGTGCCAGCAGTTACCGGGGAGAGACCCAGTACTTC.

The chain employs TRBV5-1 and TRBJ1-6; 8 bases align to TRBD1. Germline V gives CDR1 SGHRS, CDR2 YFSETQ. With 1 base clipped from V and 6 bases from J, the junction kept 3 bases outside the gene matches. This CDR3 contains 15 residues. DNA of the CDR3: TGCGCCAGCAGCTTGACAGGGGGTCCTAATTCACCCCTCCACTTT. Amino acid sequence: CASSLTGGPNSPLHF.

The chain recombines TRBV6-4 with TRBJ2-3; D possibly corresponds to TRBD2 (6 bases). The CDR3 extends over 13 amino acids. Between the trimmed V and J ends, which lost 3 bases and 8 bases, there was a span of 12 bases. CDR1 is MRHNA, CDR2 SNTAGT, per germline. The CDR3 bases are TGTGCCAGCAGTGAAAGGGCGGAGGGTACGCAGTATTTT. Its translation is CASSERAEGTQYF.

The chain uses TRBV2 and TRBJ2-7; 11 nucleotides agree with TRBD2. Germline values: CDR1 SNHLY, CDR2 FYNNEI. Trimming removed 5 bases from V and 3 bases from J; junction bases left unmatched: 6. The CDR3 is 15 residues long. The CDR3 nucleotides read TGTGCCAGCAGTCCATTCGGGACTAGCGGCTACGAGCAGTACTTC. Its protein is CASSPFGTSGYEQYF.

This chain joins TRBV7-8 and TRBJ2-2; unclear D gene. This CDR3 has 12 residues. V gave up 5 bases and J gave up 4 bases, with 5 bases separating them. Germline CDR1 SGHVS, CDR2 FQNEAQ. The CDR3 here is CASSHLTGELFF. The CDR3 bases are TGTGCCAGCAGCCATCTCACCGGGGAGCTGTTTTTT. The full variable domain, completed using reference TRBV7-8 and TRBJ2-2, is GAGVSQSPRYKVAKRGQDVALRCDPISGHVSLFWYQQALGQGPEFLTYFQNEAQLDKSGLPSDRFFAERPEGSVSTLKIQRTQQEDSAVYLCASSHLTGELFFGEGSRLTVL.

This clone was seen more than once but under ten times. This chain uses TRBV5-6 with TRBJ1-3; D not certain. The ends were cut back, 0 bases at V and 0 bases at J, with 7 bases in the middle. The CDR3 is made up of 15 amino acids. Germline CDR1 is SGHDT and CDR2 is YYEEEE. The CDR3 DNA is TGTGCCAGCAGCTTGGAGAGTAACTCTGGAAACACCATATATTTT. Translating gives CASSLESNSGNTIYF. The variable domain in full, completed from reference TRBV5-6 and TRBJ1-3, reads DAGVTQSPTHLIKTRGQQVTLRCSPKSGHDTVSWYQQALGQGPQFIFQYYEEEERQRGNFPDRFSGHQFPNYSSELNVNALLLGDSALYLCASSLESNSGNTIYFGEGSWLTVV.

The DNA of the CDR3 is TGTGCCAGCAGCGGACTAGAACAAGAGACCCAGTACTTC. It encodes CASSGLEQETQYF. The gene calls are TRBV7-8 and TRBJ2-5, with 7 bases matching TRBD2. This CDR3 spans 13 amino acids. Germline V gene data show CDR1 as SGHVS and CDR2 as FQNEAQ. V lost 5 bases to trimming and J lost 2 bases; unmatched junction nucleotides: 2.

V and J are TRBV5-6 and TRBJ2-7; D remains unclear. CDR3 length equals 17 residues. The V gene lost 2 bases and the J gene lost 4 bases, with 22 bases spanning the gap. Germline V CDR1 and CDR2: SGHDT, YYEEEE. CDR3 sequence (DNA): TGTGCCAGCAGCTTTATGTTTTCGGTGGTGATTTGGTACGAGCAGTACTTC. This sequence encodes CASSFMFSVVIWYEQYF.

On this clone: Within the sample, other DNA sequences also encode this same CDR3. The V gene is TRBV5-1, the J gene TRBJ2-7; D not certain. Trimming took off 0 bases at V and 2 bases at J, with 6 bases between the two ends. Germline CDR1 SGHRS, CDR2 YFSETQ. The CDR3 sequence is 13 residues long. This CDR3 is CASSLDSPYEQYF. The CDR3 DNA reads as TGCGCCAGCAGCTTGGACAGCCCCTACGAGCAGTACTTC. Based on the CDR3 plus reference TRBV5-1 and TRBJ2-7, the full variable domain is KAGVTQTPRYLIKTRGQQVTLSCSPISGHRSVSWYQQTPGQGLQFLFEYFSETQRNKGNFPGRFSGRQFSNSRSEMNVSTLELGDSALYLCASSLDSPYEQYFGPGTRLTVT.

The V call is TRBV7-6, the J call TRBJ1-1; 9 nucleotides align to TRBD1. Germline CDR1 and CDR2: SGHVS and FNYEAQ. The CDR3 loop spans 13 amino acids. Germline trimming cut 5 bases from V and 7 bases from J; bases unmatched to any gene: 5. The CDR3 DNA is TGTGCCAGCAGCCCGGGACAGGGAGGTGAAGCTTTCTTT. Translated: CASSPGQGGEAFF.

V and J are TRBV29-1 and TRBJ2-4; maybe TRBD2 (6 bases). Germline V CDR1 and CDR2: SQVTM, ANQGSEA. The germline V and J ends were trimmed by 7 bases and 5 bases, with 6 bases remaining between them. This CDR3 has 10 residues. Here the CDR3 reads CSGLENIQYF. CDR3 DNA sequence: TGCAGCGGACTAGAAAACATTCAGTACTTC.

The CDR3 DNA is TGCGCCAGCAGTCAATCGGTCAGGGAACACACTGAAGCTTTCTTT. It yields the protein CASSQSVREHTEAFF. The chain combines TRBV23-1 with TRBJ1-1, with D maybe TRBD1 (5 bases). TRBV23-1 is placed among ORFs of uncertain function. V lost 0 bases, J lost 3 bases, and 11 bases lay in between. The CDR3 extends over 15 amino acids.

V and J are TRBV7-8 and TRBJ2-7; the match to TRBD2 covers 8 bases. CDR3 size: 16 residues. The germline CDR1 and CDR2 sequences are SGHVS and FQNEAQ. The trim removed 0 bases at V and 2 bases at J, leaving 6 bases unmatched. The CDR3 region is CASSLAPASGPYEQYF. The CDR3 coding sequence is TGTGCCAGCAGCTTAGCGCCCGCTAGCGGGCCCTACGAGCAGTACTTC. Based on the CDR3 plus reference TRBV7-8 and TRBJ2-7, the full variable domain is GAGVSQSPRYKVAKRGQDVALRCDPISGHVSLFWYQQALGQGPEFLTYFQNEAQLDKSGLPSDRFFAERPEGSVSTLKIQRTQQEDSAVYLCASSLAPASGPYEQYFGPGTRLTVT.

The rearrangement links TRBV2 to TRBJ1-5, with 8 bases fitting TRBD1. The CDR3 contains 13 residues. V was pared by 7 bases and J by 10 bases, with 9 bases of the junction left unmatched. From germline, CDR1 is SNHLY and CDR2 FYNNEI. CDR3 region: CASTPGTGSPQHF. The CDR3 coding sequence is TGTGCCAGCACTCCCGGGACAGGATCCCCCCAGCATTTT.

This clone was counted between two and nine times. This chain connects TRBV10-3 to TRBJ1-1, with D possibly being TRBD1 (6 bases). Germline CDR1 ENHRY, CDR2 SYGVKD. The CDR3 runs to 17 residues. The germline V and J ends were trimmed by 0 bases and 6 bases, with 20 bases remaining between them. The DNA for the CDR3 is TGTGCCATCAGTGAGTCAGGGGGGGCAACCCAAGGGTCTGAAGCTTTCTTT. Its translation is CAISESGGATQGSEAFF.